The present T cell receptor beta chain was sequenced within a study of OX40 agonist ivuxolimab in advanced cancers. At the level of the study: Enrollees could have had prior anti-PD-1, anti-PD-L1 or anti-CTLA-4 therapy, which approximately 38% had received.

For this clone: Its antigen is unknown.

Profiled with immunoSEQ multiplex PCR; TCRdb holds only in-frame clones, not every one. The table records tens of thousands of clones, 75% to 90% of them present only once. General observations from the study: Some patients without response likewise showed low normalized clonal expansion. Clonal expansion by week 6 occurred in CD4+ and CD8+ blood T cells (at 0.1 to 3.0 mg/kg). Among expanded peripheral T cells, antigen specificity went undetermined.

Germline V gives CDR1 MNHEY, CDR2 SVGAGI. Trimming left V 6 bases short and J 5 bases short, with 16 bases between. This CDR3 region has 14 residues. The source material was CD4+ or CD8+ T cells sorted from blood, sampled in a trial of the OX40 agonist ivuxolimab. The clonotype comes from an adult with an advanced solid tumor such as melanoma, head and neck, liver or kidney cancer. V usage is TRBV6-5 and J usage is TRBJ1-2; TRBD1 is a possible D gene (5 bases). For the CDR3, the DNA is TGTGCCAGCAGAACAGCGGGGGACTCATATGGCTACACCTTC. Its translation is CASRTAGDSYGYTF.